This T cell receptor (beta chain) was found in a study of CD8 T cells in ankylosing spondylitis. Findings and caveats of the study: Within ankylosing spondylitis blood, a TCR beta motif made up of seven to nine highly homologous variants appeared to be characteristic. Those disease-linked clones were CD8+; they were also relatively rare in peripheral blood. Significant enrichment of disease-linked clones was reported in matched ankylosing spondylitis synovial fluid.

The CDR3 has 16 residues. In germline, CDR1 is SGHTA, CDR2 FQGNSA. V shed 4 bases and J 5 bases; nucleotides not matched to a gene: 6. This clonotype has only a few counts. Its antigen is not identified. Construction of TCR beta libraries was performed using quantitative 5'-RACE with molecular barcodes. TCRdb reprocessed the 5' RACE reads via MiXCR and lists one record per CDR3 protein. This repertoire shows about 240,000 distinct CDR3 sequences, roughly 8.6% found once; its top ten account for under 7.5%. J is TRBJ2-3 and V is TRBV7-2, with 13 bases lining up with TRBD2. The sample consisted of blood, either unsorted or a sorted T cell fraction (not recorded which). The sequence was obtained from a male donor with ankylosing spondylitis or in good health (not recorded which). CDR3 sequence: CASSSGLAGAVDTQYF. Written as DNA, the CDR3 is TGTGCCAGCAGCTCAGGACTAGCGGGGGCCGTAGATACGCAGTATTTT.